This T cell receptor beta chain was captured by sequencing in a study of metastatic and nonmetastatic thyroid tumors. Trimming cost V 1 base and J 7 bases, with 14 bases left between them. CDR1 and CDR2 from the germline V gene are LNHDA and SQIVND (reference sequence). CDR3 length equals 15 residues. Each patient came to thyroid surgery without any prior treatment (of any kind). TCRdb re-processed the PCR reads through MiXCR. The top ten clones hold more than 9% of a sample with 35,000 to 50,000 clones, 28% of them seen once. The V and J genes are TRBV19 and TRBJ2-1, with D tentatively TRBD1 or TRBD2 (6 bases each). The sequenced sample was blood. The sequence derives from a male donor with papillary thyroid cancer or a benign thyroid nodule (not recorded which). Some clones in this sample may be carry-over from other donors' samples. CDR3 region: CASSIVAGEVNEQFF. Here the CDR3 DNA reads TGTGCCAGTAGTATAGTTGCAGGGGAGGTGAATGAGCAGTTCTTC.